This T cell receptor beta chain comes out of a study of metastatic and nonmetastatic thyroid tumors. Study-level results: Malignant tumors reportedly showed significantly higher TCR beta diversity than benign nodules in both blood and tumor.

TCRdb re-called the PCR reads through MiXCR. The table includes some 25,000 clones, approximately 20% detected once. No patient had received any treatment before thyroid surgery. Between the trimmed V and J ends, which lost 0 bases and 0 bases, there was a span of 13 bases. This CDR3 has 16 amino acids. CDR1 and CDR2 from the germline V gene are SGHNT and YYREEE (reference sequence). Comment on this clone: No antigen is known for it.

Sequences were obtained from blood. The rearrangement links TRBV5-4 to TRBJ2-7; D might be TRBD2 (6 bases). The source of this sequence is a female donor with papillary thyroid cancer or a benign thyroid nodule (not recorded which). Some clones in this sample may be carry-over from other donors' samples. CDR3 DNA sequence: TGTGCCAGCAGCTTGGACCTAGCGACGAGCTCCTACGAGCAGTACTTC. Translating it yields CASSLDLATSSYEQYF.